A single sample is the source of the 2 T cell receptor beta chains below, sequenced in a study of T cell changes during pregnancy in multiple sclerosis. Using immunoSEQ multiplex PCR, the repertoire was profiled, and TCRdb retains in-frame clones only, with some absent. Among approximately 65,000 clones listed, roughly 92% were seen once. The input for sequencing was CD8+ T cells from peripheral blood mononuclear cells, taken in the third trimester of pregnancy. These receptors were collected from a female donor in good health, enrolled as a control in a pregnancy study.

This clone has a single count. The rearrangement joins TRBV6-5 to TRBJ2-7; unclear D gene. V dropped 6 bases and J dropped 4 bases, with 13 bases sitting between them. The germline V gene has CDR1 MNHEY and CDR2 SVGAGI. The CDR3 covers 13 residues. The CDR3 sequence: CASSNRYSYEQYF. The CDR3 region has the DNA TGTGCCAGCAGCAATAGATACAGTTACGAGCAGTACTTC.

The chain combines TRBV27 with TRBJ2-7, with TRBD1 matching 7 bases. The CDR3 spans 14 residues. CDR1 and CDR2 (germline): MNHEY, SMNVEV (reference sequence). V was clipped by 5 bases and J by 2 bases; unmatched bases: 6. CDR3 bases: TGTGCCAGCAGTACAAGACAGGGAACCTACGAGCAGTACTTC. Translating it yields CASSTRQGTYEQYF.